Following are 14 T cell receptor beta chains from one sample sequenced in a study of blood T cells in healthy people across ages. A second PCR, run for about 7 to 12 cycles, used a sample-barcoded 5' primer plus a J-beta primer mix. TCRdb reprocessed the 5' RACE reads via MiXCR and lists one record per CDR3 protein. The sample shows some 790,000 distinct CDR3 sequences, 29% of them seen only once. The sequencing sample was made of blood. The receptors here all came from an elderly woman in good health.

This clonotype has more than one count but fewer than ten. This could be a read error, since a much larger clone is one nucleotide away. V usage is TRBV2 and J usage is TRBJ2-7; D is unresolved. The ends were cut back, 2 bases at V and 6 bases at J, with 14 bases in the middle. The germline CDR1 and CDR2 sequences are SNHLY and FYNNEI. This CDR3 spans 14 amino acids. The DNA for the CDR3 is TGTGCCAGCAGTGAACGGGCTGGGTGTGGCGAGCAGTACTTC. It is translated as CASSERAGCGEQYF.

This clonotype was found many times. The gene calls are TRBV7-9 and TRBJ1-5; D not certain. V lost 2 bases to trimming and J lost 2 bases, with 10 bases between them. The CDR3 is 15 residues long. CDR1 is SEHNR, CDR2 FQNEAQ, per germline (reference sequence). The CDR3 bases are TGTGCCAGCAGCTTAACGGGCGTCGGCAATCAGCCCCAGCATTTT. It specifies CASSLTGVGNQPQHF.

The chain carries TRBV11-2 and TRBJ1-4; 7 bases are shared with TRBD1. Germline loops: CDR1 SGHAT, CDR2 FQNNGV. V lost 5 bases to trimming and J lost 6 bases; unmatched junction nucleotides: 9. The CDR3 runs 15 residues. CDR3 sequence reads: CASSLGQWTDEKLFF. The CDR3 coding sequence is TGTGCCAGCAGCCTGGGACAGTGGACGGATGAAAAACTGTTTTTT.

V usage is TRBV6-1 and J usage is TRBJ1-5, with 10 nucleotides matching TRBD1. Germline lookup yields CDR1 MNHNS and CDR2 SASEGT. CDR3 size: 16 residues. V shed 4 bases, J shed 0 bases, and the junction held 3 bases outside the gene matches. DNA of the CDR3: TGTGCCAGCAGTGGGGGACAGGGGCTTAGCAATCAGCCCCAGCATTTT. This sequence encodes CASSGGQGLSNQPQHF.

CDR3 sequence reads: CASKRGTSGVNEQFF. The DNA of the CDR3 is TGTGCCAGCAAAAGGGGGACTAGCGGGGTCAATGAGCAGTTCTTC. The chain has TRBV6-2 or TRBV6-3 and TRBJ2-1; TRBD2 matches at 13 bases. This CDR3 comprises 15 residues. Trimming cost V 7 bases and J 6 bases; bases outside gene matches: 6. The germline CDR1 and CDR2 sequences are MNHEY and SVGEGT.

This clonotype appeared a few times. This chain connects TRBV10-2 to TRBJ2-7, with a possible D match to TRBD1 (7 bases). This CDR3 spans 10 amino acids. Looked up from germline, CDR1 is WSHSY and CDR2 is SAAADI. Trimming took 8 bases from V and 6 from J, leaving 8 bases between them. Written as DNA, the CDR3 is TGCGCCAGCCAGGGGGGCGAGCAGTACTTC. Translated: CASQGGEQYF.

Worth noting for this clonotype: This may arise from a read error, as a much more abundant clone is one base away. This CDR3 is CASSPLQAGASEQYF. CDR3 in DNA: TGTGCCAGCAGTCCCCTTCAAGCGGGGGCAAGCGAGCAGTACTTC. This chain joins TRBV27 and TRBJ2-7; 8 positions match TRBD2. The CDR3 extends over 15 amino acids. Per the germline V gene, CDR1 is MNHEY and CDR2 is SMNVEV (reference sequence). V was clipped by 5 bases and J by 6 bases; unmatched bases: 12.

The gene calls are TRBV5-1 and TRBJ2-1; no clear D. Trimming shortened V by 1 base and J by 5 bases, and 10 bases separated the two germline ends. The CDR3 extends over 14 amino acids. Germline CDR1 SGHRS, CDR2 YFSETQ. CDR3 sequence: CASSLPSGDNEQFF. CDR3 in DNA: TGCGCCAGCAGCTTGCCTTCGGGTGACAATGAGCAGTTCTTC.

V is TRBV7-9 and J is TRBJ2-1; D is possibly TRBD2 (7 bases). The germline gives CDR1 SEHNR, CDR2 FQNEAQ (reference sequence). V was cut by 0 bases and J by 0 bases, with 18 bases left in between. This CDR3 has 19 amino acids. CDR3 bases: TGTGCCAGCAGCTTAGCGGTGCCCGGGGGGCCGAACTCCTACAATGAGCAGTTCTTC. This gives the protein CASSLAVPGGPNSYNEQFF.

There are many counts of this clonotype. The rearrangement uses TRBV6-2 or TRBV6-3 and TRBJ2-6, with D unresolved. Germline V lookup: CDR1 MNHEY, CDR2 SVGEGT. V lost 4 bases, J lost 0 bases, and 7 bases lay in between. The CDR3 loop spans 15 amino acids. The CDR3 protein is CASSSTLSGANVLTF. CDR3 in DNA: TGTGCCAGCAGTTCCACTCTCTCTGGGGCCAACGTCCTGACTTTC.

This clonotype showed up many times. The rearrangement links TRBV12-3 or TRBV12-4 to TRBJ1-1; 11 positions match TRBD1. After removal of 6 bases from V and 3 bases from J, the junction contained 3 bases not matched to a gene. This CDR3 has 14 residues. The CDR3 DNA is TGTGCCAGCAGCCGGGACAGGGGGGACACTGAAGCTTTCTTT. Translating gives CASSRDRGDTEAFF.

The chain has TRBV18 and TRBJ1-1; D perhaps matches TRBD1 (6 bases). Trimming shortened V by 1 base and J by 2 bases, and 17 bases separated the two germline ends. Germline assignment: CDR1 KGHSH and CDR2 LQKENI. The length of the CDR3 is 17 residues. In DNA, the CDR3 is TGTGCCAGCTCACCACGGAGCTCGGGGGGCGGAAACACTGAAGCTTTCTTT. Translating it yields CASSPRSSGGGNTEAFF.

In its sample, this clonotype was seen a few times. This rearrangement joins TRBV28 to TRBJ2-5; tentatively, D is TRBD1 (6 bases). CDR3 size: 14 residues. The V end was cut by 9 bases, the J end by 13 bases, with 27 bases between. Germline CDR1 reads MDHEN; CDR2 reads SYDVKM. The CDR3 reads CASSRPMGADERYF. The DNA for the CDR3 is TGTGCCAGTAGCCGGCCGATGGGGGCCGACGAGCGGTACTTC.

CDR3 protein: CASSPGDWREQYF. The CDR3 nucleotides are TGTGCCAGCAGTCCCGGGGACTGGAGGGAGCAGTACTTC. The genes are TRBV28 and TRBJ2-5; the D gene is possibly TRBD2 (6 bases). CDR3 size: 13 residues. Germline V lookup: CDR1 MDHEN, CDR2 SYDVKM. Trimming cost V 5 bases and J 11 bases, with 18 bases left between them. The variable domain in full, with the rest retrieved from reference TRBV28 and TRBJ2-5, is DVKVTQSSRYLVKRTGEKVFLECVQDMDHENMFWYRQDPGLGLRLIYFSYDVKMKEKGDIPEGYSVSREKKERFSLILESASTNQTSMYLCASSPGDWREQYFGPGTRLLVL.